The 14 T cell receptor beta chains below come from one sample, sequenced in a study of shared clonotypes between healthy human individuals. TCRdb's table, derived via immunoSEQ multiplex PCR, lists solely in-frame clones and lacks some. The repertoire consists of about 2.4 million clones, with 93% occurring once and the leading ten covering 0.35% to 0.45%. The sequenced sample consisted of naive CD4+ T cells from PBMCs. The subset was: CD45RA+ positively selected. These receptors were obtained from a man aged 18-30 years in good health. Some clones in this sample may be carry-over from other donors' samples.

The chain joins TRBV5-1 to TRBJ2-5; D is unresolved. V lost 1 base, J lost 3 bases, and 16 bases lay in between. CDR1 and CDR2 from the germline V gene are SGHRS and YFSETQ. The CDR3 consists of 16 residues. The CDR3 DNA reads TGCGCCAGCAGCTTGCGGGTTTGGGCAGACAAAGAGACCCAGTACTTC. This gives the protein CASSLRVWADKETQYF.

The rearrangement links TRBV29-1 to TRBJ2-7; 7 positions agree with TRBD2. Germline V lookup: CDR1 SQVTM, CDR2 ANQGSEA. The CDR3 consists of 14 residues. V shed 4 bases, J shed 6 bases, and the junction held 12 bases outside the gene matches. CDR3 amino acids: CSVGEGRPTREQYF. For the CDR3, the DNA is TGCAGCGTTGGGGAGGGGCGCCCAACTCGCGAGCAGTACTTC.

The chain has TRBV10-3 and TRBJ1-1; TRBD1 matches 8 bases. The V gene end was trimmed by 6 bases and the J gene end by 3 bases; junction bases not matched to a gene: 6. The CDR3 runs 14 residues. Germline V gene sequence: CDR1 ENHRY, CDR2 SYGVKD. DNA for the CDR3: TGTGCCATCAGGGACAGGGAGGGTTACACTGAAGCTTTCTTT. The encoded protein is CAIRDREGYTEAFF.

The V gene is TRBV29-1, the J gene TRBJ1-4; D call uncertain. The CDR3 loop spans 14 amino acids. Trimming took 6 bases from V and 0 from J, leaving 11 bases between them. Germline V gene sequence: CDR1 SQVTM, CDR2 ANQGSEA. The CDR3 bases are TGCAGCGTACTCAGATACCCAACTAATGAAAAACTGTTTTTT. Its translation is CSVLRYPTNEKLFF.

The chain carries TRBV9 and TRBJ1-1; no clear D. The CDR3 is made up of 14 amino acids. Deletions cut 4 bases from V and 1 base from J, with 11 bases between. CDR1 is SGDLS, CDR2 YYNGEE, per germline. For the CDR3, the DNA is TGTGCCAGCAGCAAGACATCCGAGAACACTGAAGCTTTCTTT. Protein: CASSKTSENTEAFF.

J is TRBJ2-7 and V is TRBV6-5; D is undetermined. The V and J ends lost 5 bases and 2 bases respectively, with 10 bases between them. This CDR3 spans 13 amino acids. From germline, CDR1 is MNHEY and CDR2 SVGAGI. For the CDR3, the DNA is TGTGCCAGCAGTGTGCCCGGTACCTACGAGCAGTACTTC. Its protein product is CASSVPGTYEQYF.

The rearrangement links TRBV7-2 to TRBJ1-1; D call uncertain. Trimming took off 1 base at V and 2 bases at J, with 14 bases between the two ends. CDR1 is SGHTA, CDR2 FQGNSA, per germline. The CDR3 is 16 residues long. The CDR3 here is CASSLEVWAANTEAFF. The CDR3, as DNA: TGTGCCAGCAGCTTAGAGGTGTGGGCGGCTAACACTGAAGCTTTCTTT.

The genes are TRBV18 and TRBJ2-5; TRBD2 agrees at 7 bases. After removal of 2 bases from V and 0 bases from J, the junction contained 3 bases not matched to a gene. There are 15 residues in the CDR3. CDR1 is KGHSH and CDR2 is LQKENI in the germline V gene. CDR3 sequence: CASSPREGNQETQYF. DNA of the CDR3: TGTGCCAGCTCACCAAGGGAGGGTAACCAAGAGACCCAGTACTTC.

CDR3 amino acids: CASSRGAESYNEQFF. The CDR3 nucleotides read TGCGCCAGCAGCCGTGGGGCGGAATCCTACAATGAGCAGTTCTTC. The rearrangement links TRBV5-1 to TRBJ2-1, with a tentative D call TRBD1 (5 bases). V gave up 4 bases and J gave up 1 base, with 12 bases separating them. Germline assignment: CDR1 SGHRS and CDR2 YFSETQ. The CDR3 spans 15 residues.

The chain employs TRBV9 and TRBJ1-2, with 9 positions matching TRBD1. CDR3 length: 15 residues. Germline-derived CDR1 and CDR2 are SGDLS and YYNGEE. V was pared by 7 bases and J by 3 bases, with 10 bases of the junction left unmatched. CDR3 sequence (DNA): TGTGCCAGCCACGAAACCGGACAGGGGCACTATGGCTACACCTTC. It yields the protein CASHETGQGHYGYTF.

This chain uses TRBV4-1 with TRBJ1-5, with D possibly matching TRBD1 (6 bases). The CDR3 covers 15 residues. CDR1 is MGHRA and CDR2 is YSYEKL in the germline V gene. Deletions cut 2 bases from V and 3 bases from J, with 11 bases between. The DNA for the CDR3 is TGCGCCAGCAGCCAACTGGGGGCGAACAATCAGCCCCAGCATTTT. It specifies CASSQLGANNQPQHF.

The chain couples TRBV5-6 to TRBJ2-7; 8 nucleotides line up with TRBD2. The CDR3 totals 14 residues. Trimming removed 5 bases from V and 3 bases from J; junction bases left unmatched: 7. Germline V gene data show CDR1 as SGHDT and CDR2 as YYEEEE. CDR3 DNA: TGTGCCAGCAGACCGGGGGGGCCTTACTACGAGCAGTACTTC. It yields the protein CASRPGGPYYEQYF.

The CDR3 nucleotides read TGTGCCAGCTCACCCGGACAGTTTGATGAAAAACTGTTTTTT. Its protein product is CASSPGQFDEKLFF. The chain carries TRBV18 and TRBJ1-4, with D possibly matching TRBD1 (6 bases). The CDR3 runs to 14 residues. V dropped 3 bases and J dropped 6 bases, with 11 bases sitting between them. The germline V gene has CDR1 KGHSH and CDR2 LQKENI.

This clone appeared once. The chain links TRBV5-6 to TRBJ2-7; D not certain. Deletions cut 2 bases from V and 5 bases from J, with 17 bases between. This CDR3 is 15 amino acids long. The germline V gene encodes CDR1 SGHDT and CDR2 YYEEEE. CDR3 bases: TGTGCCAGCAGCTTAGGACCTGAAGGCGTCCACGAGCAGTACTTC. Translation gives CASSLGPEGVHEQYF.